These 5 T cell receptor beta chains share one sample of origin, sequenced in a study of regulatory T cells in long-lasting Graves disease. Both iRepertoire HTBI primers and Arm-PCR of CDR3 regions were used to build the TCR beta libraries. TCRdb redid the calling of the multiplex PCR reads with MiXCR, one entry per CDR3 protein. The sample lists over 450,000 distinct CDR3 sequences; 9.5% to 15% were seen once. Time point given: newly diagnosed GD, antithyroid drugs for less than 3 months. Extracted RNA from PBMCs served as the source of the TCR library. The sample was also linked to a second study, of T cells in Graves' hyperthyroidism and ophthalmopathy.

The source was peripheral blood mononuclear cells (PBMCs), collected at new diagnosis, from a patient treated with antithyroid drugs. The receptor set was obtained from a woman in her twenties or thirties with Graves disease.

The J gene is TRBJ2-7, the V gene TRBV9; 10 positions agree with TRBD1. Per germline, CDR1 SGDLS and CDR2 YYNGEE. Trimming at V came to 2 bases and at J to 5 bases, leaving 4 bases not matched to a gene. The CDR3 contains 14 residues. CDR3 nucleotides: TGTGCCAGCAGCGTGGGACAGGGGTTACACGAGCAGTACTTC. It specifies CASSVGQGLHEQYF.

This clonotype was observed a handful of times. The chain uses TRBV10-1 and TRBJ2-7; 11 positions agree with TRBD2. V was clipped by 3 bases and J by 8 bases; unmatched bases: 6. The CDR3 runs to 14 residues. Germline CDR1 WNHNN, CDR2 SYGVQD (reference sequence). The CDR3 protein is CASSESLAGVKQYF. CDR3 in DNA: TGCGCCAGCAGTGAATCACTAGCGGGAGTAAAGCAGTACTTC.

The J gene is TRBJ2-1, the V gene TRBV10-2, with unresolved D. CDR1 is WSHSY and CDR2 is SAAADI in the germline V gene. This CDR3 region has 14 residues. Trimming stripped 4 bases from V and 10 bases from J, with 17 bases between. CDR3 sequence: CASSGNPGGAEQFF. The CDR3, as DNA: TGCGCCAGCAGTGGAAATCCCGGCGGAGCCGAGCAGTTCTTC.

This clonotype turned up a few times. The gene calls are TRBV2 and TRBJ2-7; D remains ambiguous. The V end lost 6 bases, the J end lost 4 bases, and 10 bases lay between the germline ends. CDR3 length: 12 residues. From germline, CDR1 is SNHLY and CDR2 FYNNEI. The CDR3 nucleotides read TGTGCCAGCAGCACCGACTTATACGAGCAGTACTTC. This translates into CASSTDLYEQYF.

This clonotype came up many times. The genes are TRBV20-1 and TRBJ2-3, with 12 nucleotides matching TRBD2. The germline gives CDR1 DFQATT, CDR2 SNEGSKA (reference sequence). The CDR3 has 14 residues. J was trimmed by 5 bases and V by 3 bases; bases with no gene match: 3. The CDR3 loop is CSARLAGGVDTQYF. The CDR3 region has the DNA TGCAGTGCTAGGCTAGCGGGAGGGGTAGATACGCAGTATTTT.